This T cell receptor beta chain is from a study of OX40 agonist ivuxolimab in advanced cancers. Across the study: Partial responses occurred in Three dose-escalation patients, one with hepatocellular carcinoma and two with cutaneous melanoma.

The length of the CDR3 is 11 residues. The V and J ends lost 0 bases and 8 bases respectively, with 5 bases between them. Germline V CDR1 and CDR2: SGHNT, YYREEE (reference sequence). Concerning this clone itself: The identical CDR3 is also encoded by other nucleotide sequences in the sample.

Measured with immunoSEQ multiplex PCR; TCRdb has only the in-frame clones, and not every one. This table holds more than 50,000 clones, approximately 91% found once. The chain couples TRBV5-4 to TRBJ1-2; D unresolved. This receptor was taken from an adult with an advanced solid tumor such as melanoma, head and neck, liver or kidney cancer. This material consisted of CD4+ or CD8+ T cells sorted from blood, taken in a trial of the OX40 agonist ivuxolimab. CDR3 nucleotides: TGTGCCAGCAGCTTGGTGGGGGGCTACACCTTC. This gives the protein CASSLVGGYTF.